Listed below are T cell receptor beta chains from one sample, sequenced in a study of monozygotic twins with inflammatory bowel disease. Reprocessing the 5' RACE reads, TCRdb reports a single entry for every CDR3 protein and omits DNA. The specimen's table records about 43,000 distinct CDR3 sequences. The source material was blood. The receptors come from a human donor with ulcerative colitis or Crohn's disease, or a healthy co-twin of an affected twin (not recorded which). CDR3s include the opening cysteine and the closing phenylalanine or tryptophan.

j_call v_call cdr3_aa
TRBJ2-5 TRBV20-1 CSARDPSSRETQYF
TRBJ1-1 TRBV5-1 CASSPAPRVQGTEAFF
TRBJ2-3 TRBV20-1 CSAMRQGWDTQYF
TRBJ2-7 TRBV5-6 CASSWGDGLFYEQYF
TRBJ2-5 TRBV7-2 CASTSSGGRTGTQYF
TRBJ1-5 TRBV20-1 CSAADPSSNQPQHF
TRBJ2-2 TRBV5-1 CASSSGLGQAASELFF
TRBJ1-5 TRBV19 CASSAIRGDQPQHF
TRBJ2-7 TRBV5-1 CASSTGLAGVHEQYF
TRBJ2-3 TRBV12-3/TRBV12-4 CASSLGAGGITDTQYF
TRBJ2-1 TRBV20-1 CSARSGTGRNEQFF
TRBJ2-3 TRBV27 CASTALFPTDTQYF
TRBJ2-4 TRBV2 CVSRGLGQDIQYF
TRBJ2-7 TRBV29-1 CSVVLPLWVEQYF
TRBJ2-4 TRBV2 CASRDLHGGSHIQYF
TRBJ2-3 TRBV29-1 CSADLNTDTQYF
TRBJ1-5 TRBV6-4 CASSEGGGNQPQHF
TRBJ1-2 TRBV28 CASRTSGTGLYGYTF
TRBJ2-3 TRBV2 CASTASGRAGDTQYF
TRBJ2-3 TRBV24-1 CATNPGTGKADTQYF
TRBJ2-2 TRBV7-8 CASSLTVTGELFF
TRBJ2-5 TRBV20-1 CSARDVTGGWGTQYF
TRBJ2-4 TRBV11-2 CASSLTAGGPKNIQYF
TRBJ1-1 TRBV18 CASSPDRVTEAFF
TRBJ1-2 TRBV5-1 CASSPGQGISGYTF
TRBJ1-4 TRBV6-5 CASSYSPAADEKLFF
TRBJ1-1 TRBV5-4 CASRYTGGGTEAFF
TRBJ2-1 TRBV5-1 CASSLEGQFSYNEQFF
TRBJ1-5 TRBV7-9 CASSPGTVSEDQHF
TRBJ1-5 TRBV20-1 CSARPPGVSNQPQHF
TRBJ2-2 TRBV4-2 CASSQDRTWTGELFF
TRBJ1-2 TRBV3-1 CASSPIDGTGTF
TRBJ2-1 TRBV7-2 CASSLRRQGTGNEQFF